The 9 T cell receptor beta chains below were found in one sample sequenced in a study of shared clonotypes between healthy human individuals. The method was immunoSEQ multiplex PCR; TCRdb's version includes in-frame clones alone and lacks a portion of them. The table includes fewer than 3 million clones, around 90% detected once. The material sequenced was naive CD4+ T cells from PBMCs. Subset: CD45RA+ positively selected. The receptors derive from a man aged 18 to 29 in good health. Some clones in this sample may be carry-over from other donors' samples.

V usage is TRBV19 and J usage is TRBJ1-1, with 7 nucleotides matching TRBD1. J lost 1 base, V lost 3 bases, and 5 bases had no gene match. The CDR3 extends over 15 amino acids. Per germline, CDR1 LNHDA and CDR2 SQIVND (reference sequence). The DNA of the CDR3 is TGTGCCAGTAGTATTGGGTACAGGGGGAACACTGAAGCTTTCTTT. It codes for CASSIGYRGNTEAFF.

About this clone itself: Other nucleotide sequences from this sample produce the same CDR3. This chain links TRBV2 with TRBJ1-5; D is unclear. From germline, CDR1 is SNHLY and CDR2 FYNNEI. The CDR3 is made up of 12 amino acids. Deletions cut 8 bases from V and 5 bases from J, with 10 bases between. The CDR3: CASGLRDQPQHF. CDR3 bases: TGTGCCAGCGGCCTCCGGGATCAGCCCCAGCATTTT.

The rearrangement uses TRBV5-5 and TRBJ1-4, with a possible D match to TRBD1 (5 bases). The CDR3 runs to 18 residues. Trimming removed 0 bases from V and 0 bases from J, with 15 bases in between. CDR1 is SGHKS and CDR2 is YYEKEE in the germline V gene (reference sequence). The CDR3 protein is CASSLGPARGPTNEKLFF. DNA of the CDR3: TGTGCCAGCAGCTTGGGTCCCGCGCGGGGACCAACTAATGAAAAACTGTTTTTT.

The J gene is TRBJ2-1, the V gene TRBV9; weak D call: TRBD1 (5 bases). The CDR3 length is 15 residues. The V end lost 0 bases, the J end lost 6 bases, and 13 bases lay between the germline ends. CDR1 and CDR2 (germline): SGDLS, YYNGEE. Here the CDR3 reads CASSVGPAGPNEQFF. CDR3 DNA: TGTGCCAGCAGCGTAGGGCCAGCAGGGCCCAATGAGCAGTTCTTC.

The chain carries TRBV7-8 and TRBJ2-5; no clear D gene. V was cut by 1 base and J by 8 bases, with 14 bases left in between. Germline loops: CDR1 SGHVS, CDR2 FQNEAQ. CDR3 length: 14 amino acids. The CDR3 reads CASSLVPPRLTQYF. In nucleotides, the CDR3 is TGTGCCAGCAGCTTAGTCCCTCCCCGTCTAACCCAGTACTTC.

This CDR3 is CASSFVTGSGEQFF. The CDR3 nucleotides are TGTGCCAGCTCTTTCGTAACGGGTAGCGGTGAGCAGTTCTTC. V gene TRBV2 combines with J gene TRBJ2-1; D is perhaps TRBD2 (6 bases). This CDR3 has 14 amino acids. Trimming removed 8 bases at V and 9 bases at J, with 20 bases between. CDR1 is SNHLY, CDR2 FYNNEI, per germline. Filled out from reference TRBV2 and TRBJ2-1, the complete variable domain reads EPEVTQTPSHQVTQMGQEVILRCVPISNHLYFYWYRQILGQKVEFLVSFYNNEISEKSEIFDDQFSVERPDGSNFTLKIRSTKLEDSAMYFCASSFVTGSGEQFFGPGTRLTVL.

The chain joins TRBV11-2 to TRBJ1-1, with 11 positions matching TRBD1. V lost 2 bases to trimming and J lost 5 bases; unmatched junction nucleotides: 7. From germline, CDR1 is SGHAT and CDR2 FQNNGV. The CDR3 is 16 amino acids. CDR3 amino acids: CASSLYIGTGGTEAFF. In nucleotides, the CDR3 is TGTGCCAGCAGCTTATATATAGGGACAGGGGGGACTGAAGCTTTCTTT.

V gene TRBV28 combines with J gene TRBJ1-2, with D tentatively TRBD1 (6 bases). This CDR3 contains 13 residues. Germline CDR1 MDHEN, CDR2 SYDVKM. The V end was cut by 6 bases, the J end by 6 bases, with 14 bases between. CDR3 DNA: TGTGCCAGCAGAATCGGGACACCCGATGGCTACACCTTC. It translates to CASRIGTPDGYTF.

The chain has TRBV28 and TRBJ2-2, with D tentatively TRBD2 (5 bases). This CDR3 is built from 16 residues. V lost 6 bases and J 3 bases, leaving 17 bases between the germline ends. Germline V CDR1 and CDR2: MDHEN, SYDVKM. The CDR3 DNA reads as TGTGCCAGCAGCTACCTTAGAGGGCGAGACACCGGGGAGCTGTTTTTT. Translated: CASSYLRGRDTGELFF.